These T cell receptor beta chains were read from a single sample in a study of blood T cells in healthy people across ages. Using its own MiXCR run on the 5' RACE reads, TCRdb lists one record per CDR3 protein. This sample has a few hundred thousand distinct CDR3 sequences, with roughly half found just once. Sequenced sample: blood. The source is a man aged 55 to 69 in good health. Each CDR3 is given with its conserved first and last residue. Each record gives: J gene, V gene, clone size, D gene, CDR3 protein, CDR3 DNA. A D gene is named only where the DNA matches it firmly. Not every row has a clone size; where given, it reads once, few, many or a size class.

J gene: TRBJ1-2; V gene: TRBV29-1; clone size: few; D gene: TRBD1; CDR3 protein: CSVEEGQGAGGYTF; CDR3 DNA: TGCAGCGTTGAAGAGGGACAGGGGGCGGGTGGCTACACCTTC
J gene: TRBJ1-4; V gene: TRBV20-1; clone size: once; D gene: .; CDR3 protein: CSASLGTATNEKLFF; CDR3 DNA: TGCAGTGCTAGTCTGGGGACTGCAACTAATGAAAAACTGTTTTTT
J gene: TRBJ2-6; V gene: TRBV7-2; clone size: .; D gene: TRBD2; CDR3 protein: CASSRGLADYSGANVLTF; CDR3 DNA: TGTGCCAGCAGCCGCGGACTAGCGGATTACTCTGGGGCCAACGTCCTGACTTTC
J gene: TRBJ2-5; V gene: TRBV11-2; clone size: .; D gene: .; CDR3 protein: CASGRDSQETQYF; CDR3 DNA: TGTGCCAGCGGTAGGGACTCACAAGAGACCCAGTACTTC
J gene: TRBJ2-1; V gene: TRBV30; clone size: .; D gene: .; CDR3 protein: CAWSQSRYNEQFF; CDR3 DNA: TGTGCCTGGAGTCAATCCCGGTACAATGAGCAGTTCTTC
J gene: TRBJ1-2; V gene: TRBV20-1; clone size: .; D gene: .; CDR3 protein: CSASWAGAGNYGYTF; CDR3 DNA: TGCAGTGCTAGCTGGGCAGGGGCAGGGAACTATGGCTACACCTTC
J gene: TRBJ1-2; V gene: TRBV7-6; clone size: .; D gene: .; CDR3 protein: CASSLRQSMLGLHYGYTF; CDR3 DNA: TGTGCCAGCAGCTTAAGGCAGTCGATGCTGGGGCTCCACTATGGCTACACCTTC
J gene: TRBJ2-3; V gene: TRBV6-2/TRBV6-3; clone size: .; D gene: .; CDR3 protein: CASSYERLRLDMQYF; CDR3 DNA: TGTGCCAGCAGTTACGAGCGACTTAGGCTGGATATGCAGTATTTT
J gene: TRBJ2-5; V gene: TRBV4-2; clone size: .; D gene: TRBD2; CDR3 protein: CASSSGAGPQETQYF; CDR3 DNA: TGTGCCAGCAGCTCTGGAGCGGGACCTCAAGAGACCCAGTACTTC
J gene: TRBJ2-1; V gene: TRBV7-2; clone size: .; D gene: .; CDR3 protein: CASSLALGHAGEQFF; CDR3 DNA: TGTGCCAGCAGCTTAGCGTTAGGGCACGCTGGAGAGCAGTTCTTC
J gene: TRBJ1-5; V gene: TRBV29-1; clone size: .; D gene: .; CDR3 protein: CSVEVEGNQPQHF; CDR3 DNA: TGCAGCGTTGAGGTAGAGGGCAATCAGCCCCAGCATTTT
J gene: TRBJ2-3; V gene: TRBV21-1; clone size: .; D gene: .; CDR3 protein: CASSKDRAGDTDTQYF; CDR3 DNA: TGTGCCAGCAGCAAAGATCGAGCGGGGGACACAGATACGCAGTATTTT
J gene: TRBJ1-6; V gene: TRBV3-1; clone size: .; D gene: TRBD1; CDR3 protein: CASSLGQRNSPLHF; CDR3 DNA: TGTGCCAGCAGCCTGGGACAGAGAAATTCACCCCTCCACTTT
J gene: TRBJ2-7; V gene: TRBV6-2/TRBV6-3; clone size: .; D gene: TRBD2; CDR3 protein: CASNQESGSGYEQYF; CDR3 DNA: TGTGCCAGCAACCAGGAAAGCGGGAGTGGCTACGAGCAGTACTTC
J gene: TRBJ1-5; V gene: TRBV4-1; clone size: once; D gene: TRBD1; CDR3 protein: CASSQAGGENQPQHF; CDR3 DNA: TGCGCCAGCAGCCAAGCAGGGGGTGAGAATCAGCCCCAGCATTTT
J gene: TRBJ2-1; V gene: TRBV20-1; clone size: .; D gene: .; CDR3 protein: CSARPPETVQETQFF; CDR3 DNA: TGCAGTGCTAGACCTCCCGAGACAGTTCAAGAGACCCAGTTCTTC
J gene: TRBJ2-4; V gene: TRBV6-6; clone size: .; D gene: TRBD2; CDR3 protein: CASSPGTSRRGIQYF; CDR3 DNA: TGTGCCAGCAGCCCCGGGACTAGCCGTCGTGGCATTCAGTACTTC
J gene: TRBJ1-2; V gene: TRBV28; clone size: .; D gene: .; CDR3 protein: CASSFVGGGNYGYTF; CDR3 DNA: TGTGCCAGCAGTTTCGTTGGGGGGGGTAACTATGGCTACACCTTC
J gene: TRBJ2-7; V gene: TRBV4-2; clone size: .; D gene: TRBD2; CDR3 protein: CAGSRTEWAGLAGVSYEQYF; CDR3 DNA: TGTGCCGGCAGCCGGACCGAATGGGCGGGACTAGCGGGAGTCTCCTACGAGCAGTACTTC
J gene: TRBJ2-5; V gene: TRBV7-6; clone size: .; D gene: .; CDR3 protein: CAFDRGQETQYF; CDR3 DNA: TGTGCCTTCGACAGAGGACAAGAGACCCAGTACTTC
J gene: TRBJ2-7; V gene: TRBV20-1; clone size: once; D gene: .; CDR3 protein: CSARDPVRPSYEQYF; CDR3 DNA: TGCAGTGCTAGAGATCCAGTCCGCCCCTCCTACGAGCAGTACTTC
J gene: TRBJ2-1; V gene: TRBV5-1; clone size: .; D gene: TRBD2; CDR3 protein: CASSPASGRASNEQFF; CDR3 DNA: TGCGCCAGCAGCCCGGCTAGCGGGAGGGCCTCCAATGAGCAGTTCTTC
J gene: TRBJ2-5; V gene: TRBV6-2/TRBV6-3; clone size: once; D gene: .; CDR3 protein: CASSYGLARETQYF; CDR3 DNA: TGTGCCAGCAGTTACGGGCTAGCGAGAGAGACCCAGTACTTC
J gene: TRBJ2-7; V gene: TRBV18; clone size: .; D gene: .; CDR3 protein: CASSPALSGYEQYF; CDR3 DNA: TGTGCCAGCTCACCTGCACTGTCGGGGTACGAGCAGTACTTC
J gene: TRBJ2-6; V gene: TRBV6-6; clone size: .; D gene: .; CDR3 protein: CASSPQFSGANVLTF; CDR3 DNA: TGTGCCAGCAGCCCTCAATTCTCTGGGGCCAACGTCCTGACTTTC
J gene: TRBJ1-4; V gene: TRBV27; clone size: .; D gene: TRBD1; CDR3 protein: CASSPNPGQGARGEKLFF; CDR3 DNA: TGTGCCAGCAGCCCAAATCCTGGGCAGGGGGCGAGGGGTGAAAAACTGTTTTTT
J gene: TRBJ2-1; V gene: TRBV9; clone size: many; D gene: TRBD2; CDR3 protein: CASSVASGSAQFF; CDR3 DNA: TGTGCCAGCAGCGTAGCCAGCGGGAGCGCTCAGTTCTTC
J gene: TRBJ2-5; V gene: TRBV6-5; clone size: .; D gene: TRBD1; CDR3 protein: CATKQGGRETQYF; CDR3 DNA: TGTGCCACCAAACAGGGGGGACGAGAGACCCAGTACTTC
J gene: TRBJ1-2; V gene: TRBV3-1; clone size: .; D gene: TRBD1; CDR3 protein: CASSQAQTGVDYTF; CDR3 DNA: TGTGCCAGCAGCCAAGCACAGACAGGGGTGGACTACACCTTC
J gene: TRBJ2-1; V gene: TRBV6-1; clone size: .; D gene: .; CDR3 protein: CASSEAQGRLETQFF; CDR3 DNA: TGTGCCAGCAGTGAAGCTCAGGGACGGTTAGAGACCCAGTTCTTC
J gene: TRBJ1-2; V gene: TRBV5-1; clone size: .; D gene: .; CDR3 protein: CASSPRTDVYGYTF; CDR3 DNA: TGCGCCAGCAGCCCGCGGACAGATGTCTATGGCTACACCTTC
J gene: TRBJ2-7; V gene: TRBV18; clone size: .; D gene: .; CDR3 protein: CASSPDIEQYF; CDR3 DNA: TGTGCCAGCTCACCGGACATCGAGCAGTACTTC
J gene: TRBJ2-3; V gene: TRBV25-1; clone size: .; D gene: TRBD1; CDR3 protein: CASSSTGGKEGFGPDTQYF; CDR3 DNA: TGTGCCAGCAGTTCGACAGGGGGCAAGGAAGGGTTCGGGCCAGATACGCAGTATTTT
J gene: TRBJ2-3; V gene: TRBV5-1; clone size: .; D gene: TRBD1; CDR3 protein: CASSLGTGAKGTQYF; CDR3 DNA: TGCGCCAGCAGCCTAGGGACAGGGGCTAAGGGTACGCAGTATTTT
J gene: TRBJ2-1; V gene: TRBV12-3/TRBV12-4; clone size: few; D gene: .; CDR3 protein: CASSPPYNEQFF; CDR3 DNA: TGTGCCAGCAGTCCTCCATACAATGAGCAGTTCTTC